Reported below is one T cell receptor beta chain. The antigen is not known. These data originate in a study of cytomegalovirus exposure and HLA in healthy donors. Study as a whole: The 100 million to 120 million unique TCR beta sequences, from roughly 170 million T cells, were found by an earlier analysis. Whole-study results and caveats: Rarity marked most TCR sequences, yet some public TCRs occurred in many donors.

V lost 2 bases, J lost 5 bases, and 10 bases lay in between. The CDR3 extends over 13 amino acids. CDR1 and CDR2 from the germline V gene are SGDLS and YYNGEE. A multiplex PCR was run with 60 Vbeta primers and 13 Jbeta primers. Sequencing was performed with immunoSEQ multiplex PCR; in TCRdb, only in-frame clones are kept and a portion is missing. Counted here are nearly 200,000 clones, 85% to 90% occurring once; the ten biggest clones make up 1.3%. Input material: PBMCs. V gene TRBV9 combines with J gene TRBJ2-5, with D hard to call. The TCR originated in a man in his thirties or forties in good health and CMV-seronegative. The CDR3 spells CASSVQVGETQYF. The DNA of the CDR3 is TGTGCCAGCAGCGTCCAAGTCGGGGAGACCCAGTACTTC.